A selection of T cell receptor beta chains follows, all from one sample in a study of cytomegalovirus exposure and HLA in healthy donors. Only in-frame clones appear in the TCRdb table, and some are missing; sequencing was by immunoSEQ multiplex PCR. The sample has about 150,000 clones, around 75% seen once. What was sequenced was PBMCs. Every receptor here comes from a man aged 55 to 70 in good health and CMV-seronegative. The CDR3 runs from the conserved cysteine through the conserved F or W. Each record gives: clone size, J gene, CDR3 length, D gene, V gene, CDR3 protein, CDR3 DNA. D genes are given only for firm matches. Clone size is not always given. Where it is, it says once, few, many or a class for expanded clones.

>NA|TRBJ2-7|14|TRBD1|TRBV5-1
CASSLMQGAGEQYF
TGCGCCAGCAGCTTAATGCAGGGGGCGGGCGAGCAGTACTTC
>NA|TRBJ2-2|14|NA|TRBV15
CATSRDLGSGELFF
TGTGCCACCAGCAGAGATCTAGGTAGCGGGGAGCTGTTTTTT
>once|TRBJ1-1|12|NA|TRBV7-2
CASGLQNTEAFF
TGTGCCAGCGGACTCCAGAACACTGAAGCTTTCTTT
>NA|TRBJ2-5|15|TRBD2|TRBV5-4
CASTSPGGTGETQYF
TGTGCCAGCACCTCTCCGGGAGGGACGGGAGAGACCCAGTACTTC
>NA|TRBJ2-7|12|NA|TRBV29-1
CSVGEIYHEQYF
TGCAGCGTAGGGGAAATCTACCACGAGCAGTACTTC
>NA|TRBJ1-1|14|TRBD1|TRBV11-3
CASSLRQGAGEAFF
TGTGCCAGCAGCTTAAGGCAGGGGGCTGGAGAAGCTTTCTTT
>NA|TRBJ2-7|13|TRBD2|TRBV9
CASSAGTSLEQYF
TGTGCCAGCAGCGCCGGGACTAGTCTCGAGCAGTACTTC
>NA|TRBJ1-4|16|TRBD1|TRBV6-1
CASSEASRQGYEKLFF
TGTGCCAGCAGTGAAGCGTCGAGACAGGGGTACGAAAAACTGTTTTTT
>NA|TRBJ1-4|12|NA|TRBV29-1
CSVGHLNEKLFF
TGCAGCGTGGGACACCTTAATGAAAAACTGTTTTTT
>NA|TRBJ2-1|14|TRBD2|TRBV9
CASSVDPGRDEQFF
TGTGCCAGCAGCGTCGACCCGGGGAGGGATGAGCAGTTCTTC
>NA|TRBJ2-7|17|TRBD1|TRBV10-2
CASSEFQDRGFSYEQYF
TGCGCCAGCAGTGAGTTTCAGGACAGGGGGTTTTCCTACGAGCAGTACTTC
>NA|TRBJ1-4|14|NA|TRBV19
CASSQSNRAEKLFF
TGTGCCAGTAGTCAATCAAACAGGGCTGAAAAACTGTTTTTT
>NA|TRBJ2-2|14|TRBD1|TRBV5-4
CASSRTGNTGELFF
TGTGCCAGCAGCCGGACAGGGAACACCGGGGAGCTGTTTTTT
>NA|TRBJ2-7|14|TRBD2|TRBV5-1
CASSSGLAGDEQYF
TGCGCCAGCAGCTCGGGACTAGCGGGAGACGAGCAGTACTTC
>once|TRBJ2-1|11|TRBD1|TRBV28
CASGQDNEQFF
TGTGCCAGCGGACAGGACAATGAGCAGTTCTTC
>NA|TRBJ2-3|16|TRBD2|TRBV25-1
CASSETSGSKTDTQYF
TGTGCCAGCAGTGAAACTAGCGGGAGCAAGACCGATACGCAGTATTTT
>few|TRBJ1-4|12|NA|TRBV28
CASSSRNEKLFF
TGTGCCAGCAGTTCTCGTAATGAAAAACTGTTTTTT
>NA|TRBJ2-1|13|NA|TRBV19
CASSATPSDEQFF
TGTGCCAGTAGTGCGACCCCTAGCGATGAGCAGTTCTTC
>NA|TRBJ2-7|14|TRBD1|TRBV18
CASSPGTGSYEQYF
TGTGCCAGCTCACCAGGGACAGGGTCCTACGAGCAGTACTTC
>NA|TRBJ1-2|14|TRBD1|TRBV6-5
CASSRGQGSVGYTF
TGTGCCAGCAGCCGCGGACAGGGATCCGTCGGCTACACCTTC
>NA|TRBJ2-7|16|TRBD2|TRBV7-2
CASSLDGLAAPYEQYF
TGTGCCAGCAGCTTAGACGGGCTAGCGGCACCCTACGAGCAGTACTTC
>NA|TRBJ2-1|15|NA|TRBV6-5
CASSYQATYYNEQFF
TGTGCCAGCAGTTACCAAGCGACTTATTACAATGAGCAGTTCTTC
>NA|TRBJ1-5|15|NA|TRBV19
CASSQNPKGGQPQHF
TGTGCCAGTAGTCAGAATCCAAAAGGGGGTCAGCCCCAGCATTTT
>few|TRBJ2-7|15|TRBD1|TRBV4-2
CASSQDRDSHYEQYF
TGTGCCAGCAGCCAAGATAGGGACAGCCATTACGAGCAGTACTTC
>NA|TRBJ1-2|14|NA|TRBV2
CASSEGTLNYGYTF
TGTGCCAGCAGTGAAGGAACTTTGAACTATGGCTACACCTTC
>NA|TRBJ2-1|15|TRBD1|TRBV11-2
CASSLYGTDYNEQFF
TGTGCCAGCAGCTTATACGGGACAGACTACAATGAGCAGTTCTTC
>NA|TRBJ2-4|14|TRBD2|TRBV6-1
CASSDGGRVNIQYF
TGTGCCAGCAGTGATGGCGGGAGAGTGAACATTCAGTACTTC
>few|TRBJ1-1|18|NA|TRBV5-1
CASSLGAVGRQGNTEAFF
TGCGCCAGCAGCTTGGGGGCCGTAGGAAGGCAGGGGAACACTGAAGCTTTCTTT
>once|TRBJ1-5|15|NA|TRBV30
CAWGLSGNADQPQHF
TGTGCCTGGGGCTTGTCCGGGAATGCGGATCAGCCCCAGCATTTT
>NA|TRBJ2-7|15|TRBD1|TRBV2
CASRPIRTGAFEQYF
TGTGCCAGCAGACCGATTAGGACAGGGGCTTTCGAGCAGTACTTC
>NA|TRBJ2-7|12|NA|TRBV7-9
CASSLTSYEQYF
TGTGCCAGCAGCTTGACAAGCTACGAGCAGTACTTC
>NA|TRBJ2-3|15|NA|TRBV5-1
CASSPGVTATDTQYF
TGCGCCAGCAGCCCGGGGGTCACAGCCACAGATACGCAGTATTTT
>few|TRBJ2-3|14|NA|TRBV5-4
CASSFSGRGNTQYF
TGTGCCAGCAGCTTCTCGGGTCGGGGAAATACGCAGTATTTT
>once|TRBJ2-1|13|TRBD2|TRBV18
CASSPLADNEQFF
TGTGCCAGCTCACCCCTAGCGGACAATGAGCAGTTCTTC
>few|TRBJ2-7|13|NA|TRBV28
CASTDSNSYEQYF
TGTGCCAGTACGGACTCGAACTCCTACGAGCAGTACTTC
>NA|TRBJ2-5|13|NA|TRBV14
CASSQGIQETQYF
TGTGCCAGCAGCCAAGGTATCCAAGAGACCCAGTACTTC
>NA|TRBJ2-7|15|NA|TRBV5-6
CASSLVGTYQREQYF
TGTGCCAGCAGCTTGGTCGGGACATATCAGAGGGAGCAGTACTTC
>NA|TRBJ2-7|13|TRBD1|TRBV7-9
CASSSQGAGEQYF
TGTGCCAGCAGCTCACAGGGGGCAGGCGAGCAGTACTTC
>few|TRBJ2-4|19|NA|TRBV28
CASSFWEVRIWGAKNIQYF
TGTGCCAGCAGTTTTTGGGAGGTTCGGATTTGGGGGGCCAAAAACATTCAGTACTTC